The source of this TCR beta chain is a study of control samples from healthy donors and cancer patients. This CDR3 is built from 14 residues. Germline loops: CDR1 MNHEY, CDR2 SVGEGT. Trimming removed 6 bases at V and 3 bases at J, with 14 bases between. Some clones are missing from TCRdb's copy, which holds only in-frame ones; the method was immunoSEQ multiplex PCR. Of over 55,000 clones listed, approximately 90% are singletons. What was sequenced was PBMCs. This TCR derives from a man aged 25 to 45 with colorectal cancer. The rearrangement uses TRBV6-2 or TRBV6-3 and TRBJ1-2; a weak D match, TRBD1 (6 bases). CDR3 DNA sequence: TGTGCCAGCAGCCTGATACAGGGAGACTATGGCTACACCTTC. As protein: CASSLIQGDYGYTF.